This T cell receptor beta chain was profiled in a study of blood T cell repertoires in COVID-19. The wider study: PBMCs, B-cell-depleted T cells, or T cells were the source of the cDNA or gDNA that made up the material.

Trimming took 5 bases from V and 6 from J; bases not matched to a gene: 6. Germline lookup yields CDR1 MNHNS and CDR2 SASEGT. This CDR3 region has 13 residues. TCRdb's table, derived via immunoSEQ multiplex PCR, lists solely in-frame clones and lacks some. The sample lists over 450,000 clones, about 91% occurring once. Patients from Seattle were sampled longitudinally, starting during active infection. The sample taken for sequencing was peripheral blood. This rearrangement joins TRBV6-1 to TRBJ2-7; 8 bases agree with TRBD1. The TCR sequence derives from a young man with COVID-19, enrolled during active disease. In DNA, the CDR3 is TGTGCCAGCAGTTGGGACAGGAGAGCCGAGCAGTACTTC. This gives the protein CASSWDRRAEQYF.